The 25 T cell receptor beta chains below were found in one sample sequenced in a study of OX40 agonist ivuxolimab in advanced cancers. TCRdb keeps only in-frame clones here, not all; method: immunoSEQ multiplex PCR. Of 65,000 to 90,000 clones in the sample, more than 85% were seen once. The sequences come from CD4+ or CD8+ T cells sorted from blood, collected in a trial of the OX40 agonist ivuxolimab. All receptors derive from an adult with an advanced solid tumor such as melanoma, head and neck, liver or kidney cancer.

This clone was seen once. CDR3: CASSSGDSNYGYTF. The CDR3 DNA follows: TGTGCCAGCAGTTCTGGGGACTCAAACTATGGCTACACCTTC. This chain connects TRBV6-5 to TRBJ1-2; D might be TRBD1 (5 bases). From germline, CDR1 is MNHEY and CDR2 SVGAGI. V was pared by 4 bases and J by 2 bases, with 11 bases between. The CDR3 runs 14 residues.

The CDR3 DNA reads TGTGCCAGCAGCTTAAACTCACCCCTCCACTTT. Encoded protein: CASSLNSPLHF. The chain employs TRBV7-9 and TRBJ1-6; D gene uncertain. The CDR3 length is 11 residues. V was cut by 2 bases and J by 10 bases, with 3 bases left in between. Germline assignment: CDR1 SEHNR and CDR2 FQNEAQ (reference sequence).

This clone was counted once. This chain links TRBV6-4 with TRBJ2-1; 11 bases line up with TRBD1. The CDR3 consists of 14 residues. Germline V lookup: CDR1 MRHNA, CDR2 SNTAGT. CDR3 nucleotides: TGTGCAACCGGGACAGGGGGCTCCTACAATGAGCAGTTCTTC. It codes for CATGTGGSYNEQFF.

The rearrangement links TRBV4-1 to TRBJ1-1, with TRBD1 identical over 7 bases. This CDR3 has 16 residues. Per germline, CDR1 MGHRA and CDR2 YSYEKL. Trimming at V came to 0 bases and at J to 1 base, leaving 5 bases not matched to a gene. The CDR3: CASSQDEGAKNTEAFF. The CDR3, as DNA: TGCGCCAGCAGCCAAGATGAGGGGGCGAAGAACACTGAAGCTTTCTTT.

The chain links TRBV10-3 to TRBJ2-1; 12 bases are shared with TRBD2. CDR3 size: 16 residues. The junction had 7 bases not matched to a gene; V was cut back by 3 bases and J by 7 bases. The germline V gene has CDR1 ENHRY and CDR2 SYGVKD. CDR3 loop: CAISEDAGTSGNEQFF. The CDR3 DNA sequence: TGTGCCATCAGTGAAGACGCCGGGACTAGCGGGAATGAGCAGTTCTTC.

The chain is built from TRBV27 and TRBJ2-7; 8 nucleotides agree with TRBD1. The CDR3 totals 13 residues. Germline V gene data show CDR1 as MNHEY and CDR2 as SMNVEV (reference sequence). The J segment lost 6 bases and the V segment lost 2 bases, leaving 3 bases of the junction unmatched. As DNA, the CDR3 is TGTGCCAGCAGTTTACCAGGGGGCAGCGAGCAGTACTTC. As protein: CASSLPGGSEQYF.

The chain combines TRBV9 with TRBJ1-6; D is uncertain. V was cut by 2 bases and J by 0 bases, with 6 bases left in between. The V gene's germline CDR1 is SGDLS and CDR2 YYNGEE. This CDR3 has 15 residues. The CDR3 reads CASSVADSYNSPLHF. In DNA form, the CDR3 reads TGTGCCAGCAGCGTCGCGGACTCCTATAATTCACCCCTCCACTTT.

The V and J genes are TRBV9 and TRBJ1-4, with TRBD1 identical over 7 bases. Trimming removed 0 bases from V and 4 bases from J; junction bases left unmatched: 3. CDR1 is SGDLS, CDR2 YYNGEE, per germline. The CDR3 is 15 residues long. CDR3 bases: TGTGCCAGCAGCGTAGCGACAGGGATTAATGAAAAACTGTTTTTT. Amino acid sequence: CASSVATGINEKLFF.

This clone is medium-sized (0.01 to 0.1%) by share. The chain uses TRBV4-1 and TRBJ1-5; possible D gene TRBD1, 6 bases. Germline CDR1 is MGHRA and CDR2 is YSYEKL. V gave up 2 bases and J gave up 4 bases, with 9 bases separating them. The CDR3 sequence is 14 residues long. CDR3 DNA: TGCGCCAGCAGCCAATGGACAGCTAATCAGCCCCAGCATTTT. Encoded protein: CASSQWTANQPQHF.

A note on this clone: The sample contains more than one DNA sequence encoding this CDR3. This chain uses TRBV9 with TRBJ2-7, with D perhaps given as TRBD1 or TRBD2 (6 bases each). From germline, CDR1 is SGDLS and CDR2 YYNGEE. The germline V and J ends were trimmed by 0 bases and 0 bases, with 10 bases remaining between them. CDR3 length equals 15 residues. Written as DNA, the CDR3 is TGTGCCAGCAGCGTAGACGGGGGCAGCTCCTACGAGCAGTACTTC. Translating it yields CASSVDGGSSYEQYF.

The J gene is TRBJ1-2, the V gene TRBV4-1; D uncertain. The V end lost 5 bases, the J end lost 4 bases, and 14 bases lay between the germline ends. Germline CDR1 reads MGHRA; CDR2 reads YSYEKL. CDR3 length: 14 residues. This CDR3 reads CASSSGQGSYGYTF. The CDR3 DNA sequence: TGCGCCAGCAGCTCCGGGCAAGGGAGCTATGGCTACACCTTC.

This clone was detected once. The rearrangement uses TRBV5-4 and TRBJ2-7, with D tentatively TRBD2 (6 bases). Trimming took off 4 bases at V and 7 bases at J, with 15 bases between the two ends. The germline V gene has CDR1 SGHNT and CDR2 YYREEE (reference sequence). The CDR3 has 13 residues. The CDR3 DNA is TGTGCCAGCAGCCCCGCTCCAGCGGGTGAGCAGTACTTC. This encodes CASSPAPAGEQYF.

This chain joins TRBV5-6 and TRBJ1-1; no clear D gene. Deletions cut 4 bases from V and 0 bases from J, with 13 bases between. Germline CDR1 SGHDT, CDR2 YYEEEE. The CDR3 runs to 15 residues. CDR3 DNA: TGTGCCAGCAGCCCCCTAGGGTCCTTGAACACTGAAGCTTTCTTT. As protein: CASSPLGSLNTEAFF.

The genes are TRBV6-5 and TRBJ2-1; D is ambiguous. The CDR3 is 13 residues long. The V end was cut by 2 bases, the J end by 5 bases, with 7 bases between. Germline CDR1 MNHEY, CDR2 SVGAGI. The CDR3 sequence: CASSYTVNNEQFF. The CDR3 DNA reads TGTGCCAGCAGTTACACAGTGAACAATGAGCAGTTCTTC.

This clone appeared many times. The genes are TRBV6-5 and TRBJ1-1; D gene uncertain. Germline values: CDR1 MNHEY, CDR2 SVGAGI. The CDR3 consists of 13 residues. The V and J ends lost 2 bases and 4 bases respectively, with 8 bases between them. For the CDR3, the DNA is TGTGCCAGCAGTTACGGCGAGACCACTGAAGCTTTCTTT. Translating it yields CASSYGETTEAFF.

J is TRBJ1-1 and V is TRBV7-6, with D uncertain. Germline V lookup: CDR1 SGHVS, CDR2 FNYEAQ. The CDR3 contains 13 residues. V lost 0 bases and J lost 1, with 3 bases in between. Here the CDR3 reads CASSLAPNTEAFF. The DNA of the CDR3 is TGTGCCAGCAGCTTAGCACCGAACACTGAAGCTTTCTTT.

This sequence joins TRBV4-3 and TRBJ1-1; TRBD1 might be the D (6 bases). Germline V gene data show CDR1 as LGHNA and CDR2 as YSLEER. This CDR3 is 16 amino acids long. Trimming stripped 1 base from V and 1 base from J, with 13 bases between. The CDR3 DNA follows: TGCGCCAGCAGCCAAGGGGTACAGGGTCCGAACACTGAAGCTTTCTTT. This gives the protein CASSQGVQGPNTEAFF.

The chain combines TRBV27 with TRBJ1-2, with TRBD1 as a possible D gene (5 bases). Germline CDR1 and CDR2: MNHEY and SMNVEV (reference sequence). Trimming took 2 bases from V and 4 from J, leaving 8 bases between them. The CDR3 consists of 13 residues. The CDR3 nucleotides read TGTGCCAGCAGTTTAACAGGTGGCTATGGCTACACCTTC. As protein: CASSLTGGYGYTF.

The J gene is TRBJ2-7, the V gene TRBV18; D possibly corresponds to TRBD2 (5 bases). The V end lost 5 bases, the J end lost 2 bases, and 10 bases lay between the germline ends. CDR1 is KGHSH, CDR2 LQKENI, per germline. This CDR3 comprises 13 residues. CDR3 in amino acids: CASSEGPTYEQYF. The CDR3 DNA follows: TGTGCCAGCTCAGAGGGCCCCACCTACGAGCAGTACTTC.

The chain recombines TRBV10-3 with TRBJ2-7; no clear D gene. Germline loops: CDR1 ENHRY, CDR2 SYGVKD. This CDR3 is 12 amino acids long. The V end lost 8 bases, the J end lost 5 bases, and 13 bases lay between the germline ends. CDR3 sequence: CAIGFSVHEQYF. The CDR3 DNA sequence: TGTGCCATCGGCTTTTCGGTGCACGAGCAGTACTTC.

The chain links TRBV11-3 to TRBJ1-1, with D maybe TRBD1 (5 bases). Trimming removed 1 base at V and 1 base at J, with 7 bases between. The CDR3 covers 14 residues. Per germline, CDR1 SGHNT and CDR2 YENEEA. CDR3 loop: CASSLGQSNTEAFF. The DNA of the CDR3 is TGTGCCAGCAGCTTAGGACAGTCGAACACTGAAGCTTTCTTT.

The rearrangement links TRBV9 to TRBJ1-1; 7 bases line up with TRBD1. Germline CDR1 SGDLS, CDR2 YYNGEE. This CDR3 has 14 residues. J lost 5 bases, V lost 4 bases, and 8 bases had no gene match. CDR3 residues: CASSPAAGGTEAFF. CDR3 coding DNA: TGTGCCAGCAGCCCTGCTGCAGGGGGGACTGAAGCTTTCTTT.

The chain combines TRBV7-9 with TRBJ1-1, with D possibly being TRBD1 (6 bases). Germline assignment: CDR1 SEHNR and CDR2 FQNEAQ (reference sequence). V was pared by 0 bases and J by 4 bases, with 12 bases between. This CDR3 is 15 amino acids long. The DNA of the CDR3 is TGTGCCAGCAGCTTAGCTTCGGGGGGGCTCACTGAAGCTTTCTTT. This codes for CASSLASGGLTEAFF.

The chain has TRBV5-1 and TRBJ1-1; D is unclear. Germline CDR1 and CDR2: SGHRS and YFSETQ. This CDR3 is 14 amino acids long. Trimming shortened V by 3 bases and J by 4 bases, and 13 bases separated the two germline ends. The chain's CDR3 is CASSWVDYTTEAFF. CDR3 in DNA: TGCGCCAGCAGCTGGGTTGATTACACCACTGAAGCTTTCTTT. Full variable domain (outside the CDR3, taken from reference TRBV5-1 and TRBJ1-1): KAGVTQTPRYLIKTRGQQVTLSCSPISGHRSVSWYQQTPGQGLQFLFEYFSETQRNKGNFPGRFSGRQFSNSRSEMNVSTLELGDSALYLCASSWVDYTTEAFFGQGTRLTVV.

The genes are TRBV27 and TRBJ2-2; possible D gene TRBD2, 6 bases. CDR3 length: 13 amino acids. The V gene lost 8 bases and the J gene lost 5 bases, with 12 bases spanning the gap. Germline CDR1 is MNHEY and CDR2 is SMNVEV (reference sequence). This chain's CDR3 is CASWAGLTGELFF. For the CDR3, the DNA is TGTGCCAGCTGGGCGGGGTTGACCGGGGAGCTGTTTTTT.